A selection of T cell receptor beta chains follows, all from one sample in a study of blood T cells in healthy people across ages. One entry per CDR3 protein, called by TCRdb with MiXCR from the 5' RACE reads. The sample consists of 1,100,000 or so distinct CDR3 sequences, 35% to 55% of them appearing once. The sequencing input was blood. All receptors derive from a woman aged 60-75 years in good health. CDR3s include the opening cysteine and the closing phenylalanine or tryptophan. D genes are given only for firm matches. Only some rows state a clone size, as once, few, many or a class for expanded clones.

V gene	D gene	J gene	clone size	CDR3 DNA	CDR3 protein
TRBV29-1	TRBD2	TRBJ2-1	few	TGCAGCGTTGAAAGGGGCGGGAGGGGGCGGCGTGAGCAGTTCTTC	CSVERGGRGRREQFF
TRBV11-2	TRBD2	TRBJ2-6	few	TGTGCCAGCAGCTTAGGAATGGTTACTCCTATAGCGGGAGGGCCACCTGGGGCCAACGTCCTGACTTTC	CASSLGMVTPIAGGPPGANVLTF
TRBV6-5	TRBD2	TRBJ2-3	few	TGTGCCAGCAGTTACCCTAGCGGACTAACGGATACGCAGTATTTT	CASSYPSGLTDTQYF
TRBV18	-	TRBJ2-7	few	TGTGCCAGCTCACCTAATGGACGAGGCGAGCAGTACTTC	CASSPNGRGEQYF
TRBV29-1	-	TRBJ2-5	many	TGCAGCGTTGAGGAGTTGGAAGAGACCCAGTACTTC	CSVEELEETQYF
TRBV29-1	-	TRBJ2-3	many	TGCACCGGGACCTCCGGCACAGATACGCAGTATTTT	CTGTSGTDTQYF
TRBV27	TRBD2	TRBJ2-7	-	TGTGCCAGCAGTTTAGAGGGCAGGGAGGGAGAGGCCCAGTACTTC	CASSLEGREGEAQYF
TRBV11-2	TRBD2	TRBJ2-1	-	TGTGCCAGCAGCCCCCCTAGCGGGAGGGCCAGAGATGAGCAGTTCTTC	CASSPPSGRARDEQFF
TRBV4-1	TRBD2	TRBJ2-7	-	TGCGCCAGCAGCCAAGATCGGGGGGGCAATGAGCAGTACTTC	CASSQDRGGNEQYF
TRBV9	-	TRBJ2-3	few	TGTGCCAGCAGCCCTCAACTGGGAGGCGGGACCGGGACTACGCAGTATTTT	CASSPQLGGGTGTTQYF
TRBV27	TRBD2	TRBJ2-5	-	TGTGCCAGCAGTTACCTCGGGGGAGGGTTGTCAGAGACCCAGTACTTC	CASSYLGGGLSETQYF
TRBV27	-	TRBJ1-6	few	TGTGCCAGCAGTTTCCAGGGGACGGGCTCCTATAATTCACCCCTCCACTTT	CASSFQGTGSYNSPLHF
TRBV20-1	TRBD1	TRBJ2-5	many	TGCAGTGCTAAACCTGGGACAGGTCAAGAGACCCAGTACTTC	CSAKPGTGQETQYF
TRBV7-8	TRBD1	TRBJ2-5	-	TGTGCCAGCAGCTTACGCCAGGGACAGGGGATGAGAGAGACCCAGTACTTC	CASSLRQGQGMRETQYF
TRBV29-1	-	TRBJ2-7	few	TGCAGCGTCTCCCTCTCCTACGAGCAGTACTTC	CSVSLSYEQYF
TRBV7-9	-	TRBJ2-7	-	TGTGCCAGCAGCCCGGATTACCGGGCTTACGAGCAGTACTTC	CASSPDYRAYEQYF
TRBV20-1	TRBD1	TRBJ2-5	many	TGCAGTGCTGCTTCGGACAGGGTAAAACAGTACTTC	CSAASDRVKQYF
TRBV24-1	-	TRBJ1-2	-	TGTGCCACCAGTGAGAGCGGCTATGCTAACTATGGCTACACCTTC	CATSESGYANYGYTF
TRBV7-9	TRBD2	TRBJ2-3	few	TGTGCCAGCAGCATCACGGGGGGGGGAAGCACAGATACGCAGTATTTT	CASSITGGGSTDTQYF
TRBV28	TRBD1	TRBJ2-1	many	TGTGCCAGCAGTCCCACGGGACAGGGCGGTATGGATGAGCAGTTCTTC	CASSPTGQGGMDEQFF
TRBV21-1	-	TRBJ2-4	-	TGTGCCAGCAGCAAATGGAGCGGCTACAAAAACATTCAGTACTTC	CASSKWSGYKNIQYF
TRBV6-6	-	TRBJ1-4	-	TGTGCCAGCAGTTACGTAGGGGTCAACGAAAAACTGTTTTTT	CASSYVGVNEKLFF
TRBV7-2	-	TRBJ2-1	many	TGTGCCAGCAGCCCCCCCGGGGCGGGAGAGCAGTTCTTC	CASSPPGAGEQFF
TRBV27	TRBD2	TRBJ2-2	-	TGTGCCAGCAGTTTTGGTCTAGCGGGTAACGGGGAGCTGTTTTTT	CASSFGLAGNGELFF
TRBV3-1	-	TRBJ1-1	few	TGTGCCAGCAGCCAAGGACGCGGGGCGGGCACTGAAGCTTTCTTT	CASSQGRGAGTEAFF
TRBV10-3	-	TRBJ1-2	-	TGTGCCATCAGTGAGCTAGGGCATGGCTACACCTTC	CAISELGHGYTF
TRBV29-1	TRBD2	TRBJ2-1	-	TGCAGCGTTGCTATAGCGGGAGGGGAGCAGTTCTTC	CSVAIAGGEQFF
TRBV10-3	TRBD1	TRBJ2-7	few	TGTGCCATCAGTGCCAGGGGGCCGACCTACGAGCAGTACTTC	CAISARGPTYEQYF
TRBV6-5	TRBD1	TRBJ2-7	-	TGTGCCAGCAGTTACTCTAGGACAGGGCGTTCCGAGCAGTACTTC	CASSYSRTGRSEQYF
TRBV28	-	TRBJ2-7	-	TGTGCCAGCAGTTTCGGGGACCGAGCCTACGAGCAGTACTTC	CASSFGDRAYEQYF
TRBV4-1	TRBD1	TRBJ2-7	few	TGCGCCAGCAGCCAAGAGGGACAGGGGGCCTCCGAGCAGTACTTC	CASSQEGQGASEQYF
TRBV29-1	-	TRBJ2-7	many	TGCAGCGTTAGAGGAGGGTCCTACGAGCAGTACTTC	CSVRGGSYEQYF
TRBV5-1	-	TRBJ2-2	-	TGCGCCAGCAGCAGGGACGAGAACACCGGGGAGCTGTTTTTT	CASSRDENTGELFF
TRBV27	TRBD1	TRBJ2-6	few	TGTGCCAGCGGCCGACAGGGGATCTTGTCTGGGGCCAACGTCCTGACTTTC	CASGRQGILSGANVLTF
TRBV28	-	TRBJ2-4	-	TGTGCCAGCAGCCTCGGACAGCACATTCAGTACTTC	CASSLGQHIQYF
TRBV20-1	-	TRBJ2-1	many	TGCAGTGCTTACGACGCCTCGCCAGGGGAGCAGTTCTTC	CSAYDASPGEQFF
TRBV20-1	-	TRBJ2-7	-	TGCAGTGCTAGGAAAAAGACAGGAGGGGGCGAGCAGTACTTC	CSARKKTGGGEQYF
TRBV10-3	-	TRBJ2-1	once	TGTGCCATCAGTGGTCTTGTGGGGGATGAGCAGTTCTTC	CAISGLVGDEQFF
TRBV20-1	-	TRBJ1-5	few	TGCAGTGCTAGAGATCCGGACACTAGCCAGCCCCAGCATTTT	CSARDPDTSQPQHF
TRBV3-1	TRBD2	TRBJ2-7	-	TGTGCCAGCAGCCCGGGACTAGCGGGAGGGATATCCTACGAGCAGTACTTC	CASSPGLAGGISYEQYF
TRBV5-1	-	TRBJ2-3	few	TGCGCCAGCATCCGAGGGGACGGGAGCACAGATACGCAGTATTTT	CASIRGDGSTDTQYF
TRBV4-2	-	TRBJ2-1	few	TGTGCCAGCAGCCAAGAATCGGCGGGATCCTACAATGAGCAGTTCTTC	CASSQESAGSYNEQFF
TRBV21-1	-	TRBJ1-2	-	TGTGCCAAAAAGTCCTGTCTCTATGGCTACACCTTC	CAKKSCLYGYTF
TRBV4-2	TRBD2	TRBJ2-3	-	TGTGCCAGCAGCCAAGAGGCTAGCGGGCAAGATACGCAGTATTTT	CASSQEASGQDTQYF
TRBV5-6	TRBD2	TRBJ2-1	-	TGTGCCAGCAGCTTGGCTCGGACTAGCCGCAATGAGCAGTTCTTC	CASSLARTSRNEQFF
TRBV30	-	TRBJ2-2	-	TGTGCCTGGGGCCGGGGAAACACCGGGGAGCTGTTTTTT	CAWGRGNTGELFF
TRBV9	-	TRBJ2-2	-	TGTGCCAGCAGCGTAGGATTGGCGGGAGGGGAGCTGTTTTTT	CASSVGLAGGELFF
TRBV3-1	-	TRBJ2-3	few	TGTGCCAGCAGCCAAGGCCGGGAAACAGATACGCAGTATTTT	CASSQGRETDTQYF
TRBV7-9	TRBD1	TRBJ2-7	-	TGTGCCAGCAGCTCCGACAGGGGGCAGACCGAGCAGTACTTC	CASSSDRGQTEQYF
TRBV4-1	-	TRBJ2-1	few	TGCGCCAGCAGCCCCCGAGCCGGGAAGGTAGGGCAGTTCTTC	CASSPRAGKVGQFF
TRBV2	TRBD2	TRBJ2-7	-	TGTGCCAGCATGAGACTAGCGGGAGTTTACGAGCAGTACTTC	CASMRLAGVYEQYF
TRBV4-1	TRBD2	TRBJ2-5	few	TGCGCCAGCAGCCAAGAATCTCGGGGGGAAGAGACCCAGTACTTC	CASSQESRGEETQYF
TRBV4-1	TRBD1	TRBJ1-5	few	TGCGCCAGCAGCCTGACAGGGGAAAATCAGCCCCAGCATTTT	CASSLTGENQPQHF
TRBV29-1	TRBD1	TRBJ2-7	many	TGCAGCGTTCGGTCGGGACAGGAAAAGCAGTACTTC	CSVRSGQEKQYF
TRBV20-1	TRBD1	TRBJ2-7	few	TGCAGTGCTCTGACAGGGGACTCCTACGAGCAGTACTTC	CSALTGDSYEQYF
TRBV5-1	TRBD2	TRBJ2-5	few	TGCGCCAGCAGCTTGGTGAGCGGAGCGGGGGAGACCCAGTACTTC	CASSLVSGAGETQYF
TRBV5-1	TRBD2	TRBJ2-4	-	TGCGCCAGCAGGCTAGCGGGTAGCTACAATGAGCAGTACTTC	CASRLAGSYNEQYF
TRBV2	-	TRBJ2-5	few	TGTGCCACCCCGGGACGGTCACAAGAGACCCAGTACTTC	CATPGRSQETQYF
TRBV10-3	-	TRBJ2-1	few	TGTGCCATCAGTGTTATGGATGAGCAGTTCTTC	CAISVMDEQFF